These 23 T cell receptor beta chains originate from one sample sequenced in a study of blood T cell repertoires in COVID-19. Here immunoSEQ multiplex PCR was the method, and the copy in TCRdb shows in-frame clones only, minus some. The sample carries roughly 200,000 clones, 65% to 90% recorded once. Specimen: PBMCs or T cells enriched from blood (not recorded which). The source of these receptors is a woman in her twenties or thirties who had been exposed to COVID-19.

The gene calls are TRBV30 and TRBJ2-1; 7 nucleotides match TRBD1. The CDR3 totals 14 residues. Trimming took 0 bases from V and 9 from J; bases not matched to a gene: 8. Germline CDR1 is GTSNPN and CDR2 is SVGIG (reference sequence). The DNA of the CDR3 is TGTGCCTGGAGTGTACGCAAGGGGGCAGGTGAGCAGTTCTTC. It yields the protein CAWSVRKGAGEQFF.

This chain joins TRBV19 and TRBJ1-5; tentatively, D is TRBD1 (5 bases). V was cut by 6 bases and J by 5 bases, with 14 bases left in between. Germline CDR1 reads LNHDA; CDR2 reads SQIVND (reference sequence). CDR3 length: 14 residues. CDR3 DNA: TGTGCCAGTAGCCAGGGCCCCAGGGATCAGCCCCAGCATTTT. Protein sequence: CASSQGPRDQPQHF.

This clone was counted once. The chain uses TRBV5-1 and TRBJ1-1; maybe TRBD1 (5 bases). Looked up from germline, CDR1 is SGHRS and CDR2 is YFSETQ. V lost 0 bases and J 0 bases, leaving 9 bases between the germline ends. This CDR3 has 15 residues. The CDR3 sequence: CASSLEGPMNTEAFF. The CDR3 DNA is TGCGCCAGCAGCTTGGAGGGGCCTATGAACACTGAAGCTTTCTTT.

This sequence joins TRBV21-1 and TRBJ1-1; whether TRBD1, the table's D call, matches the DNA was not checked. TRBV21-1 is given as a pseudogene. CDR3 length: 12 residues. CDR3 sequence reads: CASKDDREEAFF. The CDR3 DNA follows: TGTGCCAGCAAGGACGACAGGGAGGAAGCTTTCTTT.

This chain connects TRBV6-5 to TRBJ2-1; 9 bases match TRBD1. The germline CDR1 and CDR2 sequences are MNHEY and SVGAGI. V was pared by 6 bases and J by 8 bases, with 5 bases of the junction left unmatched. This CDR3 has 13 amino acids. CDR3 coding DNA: TGTGCCAGCAGCTACAGGGGGCGCGATGAGCAGTTCTTC. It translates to CASSYRGRDEQFF.

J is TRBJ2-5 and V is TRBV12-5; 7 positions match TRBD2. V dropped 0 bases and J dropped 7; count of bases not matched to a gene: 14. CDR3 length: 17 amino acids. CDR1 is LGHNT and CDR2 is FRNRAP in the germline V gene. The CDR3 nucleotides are TGTGCTAGTGGTTTGGTAAACCCTGGACTAGGTGGCGGGACCCAGTACTTC. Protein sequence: CASGLVNPGLGGGTQYF. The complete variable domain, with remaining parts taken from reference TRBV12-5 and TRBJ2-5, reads DARVTQTPRHKVTEMGQEVTMRCQPILGHNTVFWYRQTMMQGLELLAYFRNRAPLDDSGMPKDRFSAEMPDATLATLKIQPSEPRDSAVYFCASGLVNPGLGGGTQYFGPGTRLLVL.

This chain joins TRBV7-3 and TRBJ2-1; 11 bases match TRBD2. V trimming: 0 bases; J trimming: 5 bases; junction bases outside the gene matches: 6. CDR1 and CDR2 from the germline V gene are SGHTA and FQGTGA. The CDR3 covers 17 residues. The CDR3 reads CASSLTGGLAVNNEQFF. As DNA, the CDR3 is TGTGCCAGCAGCTTAACCGGGGGACTAGCGGTTAACAATGAGCAGTTCTTC.

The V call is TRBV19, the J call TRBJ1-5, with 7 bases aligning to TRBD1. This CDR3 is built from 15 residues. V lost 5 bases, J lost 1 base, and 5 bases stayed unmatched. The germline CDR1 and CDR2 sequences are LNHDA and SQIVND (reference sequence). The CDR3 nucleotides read TGTGCCAGTAGTCGACAGGGAGCCAGCAATCAGCCCCAGCATTTT. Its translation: CASSRQGASNQPQHF.

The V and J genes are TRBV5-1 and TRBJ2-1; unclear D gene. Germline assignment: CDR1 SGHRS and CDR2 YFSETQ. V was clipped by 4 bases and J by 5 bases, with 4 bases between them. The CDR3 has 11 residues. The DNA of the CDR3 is TGCGCCAGCAGCCCCGACAATGAGCAGTTCTTC. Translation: CASSPDNEQFF.

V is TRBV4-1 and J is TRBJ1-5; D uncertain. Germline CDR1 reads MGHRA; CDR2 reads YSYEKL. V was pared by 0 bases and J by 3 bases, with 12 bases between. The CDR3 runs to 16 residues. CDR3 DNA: TGCGCCAGCAGCCAAGAGGTGAGCCTGCTCAATCAGCCCCAGCATTTT. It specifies CASSQEVSLLNQPQHF.

The CDR3 DNA reads TGTGCCAGCAGCTCGACAGAGAGCAATCAGCCCCAGCATTTT. Residues: CASSSTESNQPQHF. The chain joins TRBV11-2 to TRBJ1-5, with D possibly being TRBD1 (5 bases). V lost 4 bases and J lost 1, with 8 bases in between. The CDR3 is 14 amino acids. CDR1 and CDR2 (germline): SGHAT, FQNNGV.

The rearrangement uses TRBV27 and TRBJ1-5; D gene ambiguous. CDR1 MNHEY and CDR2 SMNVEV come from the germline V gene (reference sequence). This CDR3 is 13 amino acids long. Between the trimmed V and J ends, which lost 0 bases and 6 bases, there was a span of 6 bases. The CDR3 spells CASSLSGGQPQHF. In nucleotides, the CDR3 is TGTGCCAGCAGTTTATCAGGAGGTCAGCCCCAGCATTTT.

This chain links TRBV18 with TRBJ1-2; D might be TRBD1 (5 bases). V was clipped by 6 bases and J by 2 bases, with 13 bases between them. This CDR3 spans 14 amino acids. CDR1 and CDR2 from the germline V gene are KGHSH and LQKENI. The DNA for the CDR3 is TGTGCCAGCTCGGCGGGACGGAGGAACTATGGCTACACCTTC. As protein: CASSAGRRNYGYTF.

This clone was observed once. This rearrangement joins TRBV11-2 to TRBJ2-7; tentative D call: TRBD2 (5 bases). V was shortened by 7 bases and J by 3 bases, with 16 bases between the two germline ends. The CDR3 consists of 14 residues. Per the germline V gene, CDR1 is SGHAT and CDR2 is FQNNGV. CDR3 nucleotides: TGTGCCAGCAAGAGCGGAGTTCTACTCTACGAGCAGTACTTC. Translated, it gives CASKSGVLLYEQYF. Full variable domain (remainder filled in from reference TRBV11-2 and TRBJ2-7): EAGVAQSPRYKIIEKRQSVAFWCNPISGHATLYWYQQILGQGPKLLIQFQNNGVVDDSQLPKDRFSAERLKGVDSTLKIQPAKLEDSAVYLCASKSGVLLYEQYFGPGTRLTVT.

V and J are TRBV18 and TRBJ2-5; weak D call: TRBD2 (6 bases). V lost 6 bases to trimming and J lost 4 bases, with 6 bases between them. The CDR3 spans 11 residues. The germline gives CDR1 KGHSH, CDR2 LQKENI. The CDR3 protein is CASSRGETQYF. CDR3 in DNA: TGTGCCAGCTCGCGGGGAGAGACCCAGTACTTC.

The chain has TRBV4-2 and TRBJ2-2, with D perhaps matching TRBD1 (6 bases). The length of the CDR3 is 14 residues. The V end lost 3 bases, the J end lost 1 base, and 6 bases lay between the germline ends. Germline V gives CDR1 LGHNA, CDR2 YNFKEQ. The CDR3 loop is CASSQTGNTGELFF. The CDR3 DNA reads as TGTGCCAGCAGCCAGACAGGGAACACCGGGGAGCTGTTTTTT.

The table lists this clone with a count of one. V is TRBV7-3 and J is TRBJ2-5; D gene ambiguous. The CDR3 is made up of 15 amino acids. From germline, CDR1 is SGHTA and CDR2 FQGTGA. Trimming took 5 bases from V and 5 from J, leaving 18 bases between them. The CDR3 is CASSPSGTIWETQYF. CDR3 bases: TGTGCCAGCAGCCCATCCGGCACTATCTGGGAGACCCAGTACTTC.

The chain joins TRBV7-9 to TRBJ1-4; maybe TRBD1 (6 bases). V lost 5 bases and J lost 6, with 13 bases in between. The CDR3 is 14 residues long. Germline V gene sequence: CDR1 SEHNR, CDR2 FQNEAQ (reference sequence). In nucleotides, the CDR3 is TGTGCCAGCAGCCCACAGGGAAGGGATGAAAAACTGTTTTTT. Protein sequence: CASSPQGRDEKLFF. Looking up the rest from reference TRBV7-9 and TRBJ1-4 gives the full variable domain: DTGVSQNPRHKITKRGQNVTFRCDPISEHNRLYWYRQTLGQGPEFLTYFQNEAQLEKSRLLSDRFSAERPKGSFSTLEIQRTEQGDSAMYLCASSPQGRDEKLFFGSGTQLSVL.

Written as DNA, the CDR3 is TGTGCCAGCAGCTTAGGGCAGGGTTCCGCTGAAGCTTTCTTT. Residues: CASSLGQGSAEAFF. The V call is TRBV7-3, the J call TRBJ1-1; D is perhaps TRBD1 (5 bases). The CDR3 is 14 residues long. Trimming removed 2 bases at V and 6 bases at J, with 13 bases between. Germline loops: CDR1 SGHTA, CDR2 FQGTGA.

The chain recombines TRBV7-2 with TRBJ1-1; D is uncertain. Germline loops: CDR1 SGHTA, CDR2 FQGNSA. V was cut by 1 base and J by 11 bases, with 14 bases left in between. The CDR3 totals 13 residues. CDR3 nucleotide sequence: TGTGCCAGCAGCTTAGTCCGGGAAAACCGGGCTTTCTTT. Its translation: CASSLVRENRAFF.

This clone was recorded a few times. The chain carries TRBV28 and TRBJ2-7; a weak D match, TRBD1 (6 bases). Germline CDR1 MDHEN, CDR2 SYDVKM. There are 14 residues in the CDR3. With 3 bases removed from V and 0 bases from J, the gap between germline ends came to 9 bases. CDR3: CASSFSTGSYEQYF. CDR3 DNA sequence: TGTGCCAGCAGTTTTTCGACAGGCTCCTACGAGCAGTACTTC.

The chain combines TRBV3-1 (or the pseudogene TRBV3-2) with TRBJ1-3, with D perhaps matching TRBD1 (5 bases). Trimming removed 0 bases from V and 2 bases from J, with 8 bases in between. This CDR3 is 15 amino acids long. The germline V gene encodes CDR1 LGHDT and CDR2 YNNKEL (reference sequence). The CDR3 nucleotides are TGTGCCAGCAGCCAAGATCCAGGGACTGGAAACACCATATATTTT. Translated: CASSQDPGTGNTIYF.

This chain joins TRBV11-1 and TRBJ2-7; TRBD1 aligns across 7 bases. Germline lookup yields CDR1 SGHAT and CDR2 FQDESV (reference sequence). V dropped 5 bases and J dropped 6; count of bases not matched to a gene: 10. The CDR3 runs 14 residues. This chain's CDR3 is CASSTQGIGGEQYF. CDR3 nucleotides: TGTGCCAGCAGCACACAGGGGATCGGAGGCGAGCAGTACTTC.